This entry lists 15 T cell receptor beta chains sequenced from one sample in a study of T cell clonality in common variable immunodeficiency (dated by TCRdb to the mid-2010s). Libraries were constructed by the immunoSEQ multiplex PCR assay. TCRdb retrieved this table from immuneACCESS and kept in-frame rearrangements only. Not all clones are present; in checked studies, unresolved V genes account for under half, and no reason is known for the remainder. In this sample the table shows approximately 60,000 clones, and no singletons are among them. About 0.85% of the sample is held by the ten biggest clonotypes. The sample was peripheral blood mononuclear cells. Source of these receptors: a person between 18 and 75 years old in good health.

This clone was counted at least ten times. The CDR3 is cut off 3 residues early in the read; its end comes from the germline J gene. The chain is built from TRBV20-1 and TRBJ1-2; D is perhaps TRBD1 (6 bases). Trimming cost V 7 bases and J 4 bases, with 16 bases left between them. The CDR3 extends over 13 amino acids. The V gene's germline CDR1 is DFQATT and CDR2 SNEGSKA (reference sequence). CDR3 bases read: TGCAGTGTACCAGGGGACGGAAGCTATGGC. It yields the protein CSVPGDGSYG. The whole CDR3 reads CSVPGDGSYGYTF.

This clone was observed a handful of times. Mismatch with germline at one junction end may stem from a read error. From the germline J gene comes the end of the CDR3, since the read stops 3 residues before it. In the same sample, other DNA sequences code for this CDR3. This chain joins TRBV20-1 and TRBJ1-3, with D possibly matching TRBD1 (6 bases). CDR3 size: 15 residues. Germline-derived CDR1 and CDR2 are DFQATT and SNEGSKA (reference sequence). The sequenced CDR3 bases are TGCAGTGCTAGAGAAACAGGGTTTACTGGAAACACT. It codes for CSARETGFTGNT. In full, the CDR3 is CSARETGFTGNTIYF.

This clone was seen many times. The missing CDR3 end, 3 residues past where the read stops, is filled in from the germline J gene. The chain carries TRBV2 and TRBJ1-1; 8 bases line up with TRBD1. CDR1 is SNHLY, CDR2 FYNNEI, per germline. Trimming at V came to 6 bases and at J to 1 base, leaving 10 bases not matched to a gene. The CDR3 runs 16 residues. This chain's CDR3 is CASRRPLGTGNTEAFF. Partial CDR3 DNA: TGTGCCAGCAGGCGGCCGCTGGGGACAGGGAACACTGAA.

Many counts were recorded for this clone. The read finishes 3 residues shy of the CDR3 end, and the germline J gene is used to complete it. The chain carries TRBV20-1 and TRBJ2-7, with D possibly being TRBD1 (6 bases). CDR1 is DFQATT, CDR2 SNEGSKA, per germline (reference sequence). Deletions cut 3 bases from V and 2 bases from J, with 14 bases between. The CDR3 is made up of 14 amino acids. The covered CDR3 bases are TGCAGTGCTAGTGGTCCTCAGGGGACCTACGAG. It yields the protein CSASGPQGTYE. The entire CDR3 protein reads CSASGPQGTYEQYF.

This clone has a count of ten or more. The observed sequence ends 3 residues before the CDR3 terminus, with the missing tail filled in from the germline J gene. The chain carries TRBV19 and TRBJ2-3; D gene unclear. Deletions cut 6 bases from V and 0 bases from J, with 4 bases between. Germline V gene sequence: CDR1 LNHDA, CDR2 SQIVND (reference sequence). CDR3 size: 12 residues. The CDR3 sequence is CASSGSTDTQYF. The CDR3 bases that were read are TGTGCCAGTAGCGGGAGCACAGATACG.

In the case of this clone: The missing CDR3 end, 3 residues past where the read stops, is filled in from the germline J gene. The J gene is TRBJ2-3, the V gene TRBV5-1; the D is unclear. The CDR3 covers 13 residues. The germline V gene encodes CDR1 SGHRS and CDR2 YFSETQ. The CDR3 loop is CASSLVGQETQYF. CDR3 DNA, as far as it was read: TGCGCCAGCAGCTTGGTGGGCCAAGAGACG.

This clone was observed many times. The CDR3 end falls 3 residues outside the read, so it is completed with the germline J gene. The chain recombines TRBV5-1 with TRBJ2-2; tentative D call: TRBD1 (6 bases). Germline V CDR1 and CDR2: SGHRS, YFSETQ. The CDR3 loop spans 14 amino acids. The part of the CDR3 DNA that was read is TGCGCCAGCAGCTTGTACAGGGATAATTCACCG. Amino acids: CASSLYRDNSP. The CDR3 in its entirety is CASSLYRDNSPLFF.

This clone was seen at least ten times. The CDR3 end lies 3 residues beyond the end of the read and is filled in from the germline J gene. The chain has TRBV18 and TRBJ2-7, with 7 bases aligning to TRBD1. Germline CDR1 reads KGHSH; CDR2 reads LQKENI. The V gene end was trimmed by 6 bases and the J gene end by 4 bases; junction bases not matched to a gene: 9. CDR3 length: 14 amino acids. This CDR3 is CASSSEGAVYEQYF. The CDR3 bases that were read are TGTGCCAGCTCGTCTGAGGGGGCCGTTTACGAG.

In its sample, this clone was seen many times. Read data end 3 residues before the CDR3 end; the end is taken from the germline J gene. The genes are TRBV20-1 and TRBJ2-3; 7 bases map to TRBD1. Germline CDR1 DFQATT, CDR2 SNEGSKA (reference sequence). This CDR3 has 14 residues. The CDR3 protein is CSARRTGEKETQYF. Partial CDR3 DNA: TGCAGTGCTAGAAGAACAGGGGAAAAAGAGACG.

This clone was detected ten times or more. The CDR3 end lies 3 residues beyond the end of the read and is filled in from the germline J gene. The rearrangement links TRBV9 to TRBJ2-7, with a weak D call TRBD2 (5 bases). The CDR3 is 13 residues long. From germline, CDR1 is SGDLS and CDR2 YYNGEE. Trimming took 2 bases from V and 0 from J, leaving 6 bases between them. CDR3 DNA, as far as it was read: TGTGCCAGCAGCGTTACTAGCTCCTACGAG. Encoded protein: CASSVTSSYE. Given in full, the CDR3 is CASSVTSSYEQYF.

This clone was counted ten times or more. The CDR3 goes on 3 residues after the read ends, and that part is filled in from the germline J gene. V usage is TRBV19 and J usage is TRBJ2-3; 8 nucleotides agree with TRBD2. The trim removed 0 bases at V and 4 bases at J, leaving 3 bases unmatched. Per germline, CDR1 LNHDA and CDR2 SQIVND (reference sequence). The length of the CDR3 is 15 residues. The CDR3 sequence: CASSIDGGAPDTQYF. Partial CDR3 DNA: TGTGCCAGTAGTATAGACGGGGGGGCCCCAGATACG.

This clone was counted ten times or more. The CDR3 end falls 3 residues outside the read, so it is completed with the germline J gene. The chain employs TRBV5-5 and TRBJ1-5; 7 bases map to TRBD1. V was pared by 3 bases and J by 6 bases, with 3 bases of the junction left unmatched. CDR3 length: 13 amino acids. Germline CDR1 SGHKS, CDR2 YYEKEE (reference sequence). Incomplete CDR3 DNA: TGTGCCAGCAGCTATCGGGACAGTCAGCCC. Translated, it gives CASSYRDSQP. The complete CDR3 sequence is CASSYRDSQPQHF.

This clone was recorded a few times. From the germline J gene comes the end of the CDR3, since the read stops 3 residues before it. V and J are TRBV6-2 or TRBV6-3 and TRBJ2-4; TRBD2 matches at 8 bases. The length of the CDR3 is 14 residues. Per germline, CDR1 MNHEY and CDR2 SVGEGT. CDR3 residues: CASSYFEDAGGQYF. Incomplete CDR3 DNA: TGTGCCAGCAGTTACTTTGAAGATGCGGGGGGT.

This clone was picked up many times. The read halts 3 residues ahead of the CDR3 end, with the missing end drawn from the germline J gene. The rearrangement uses TRBV19 and TRBJ2-7; D is possibly TRBD2 (5 bases). Looked up from germline, CDR1 is LNHDA and CDR2 is SQIVND (reference sequence). The CDR3 extends over 14 amino acids. Trimming left V 3 bases short and J 2 bases short, with 11 bases between. The DNA read from the CDR3 is TGTGCCAGTAGTATGGGCAGCGGACCCTACGAG. Protein sequence: CASSMGSGPYE. The entire CDR3 reads CASSMGSGPYEQYF.

This clone was counted at least ten times. The read gets to within 3 residues of the CDR3 end, and the germline J gene fills in the rest. The V and J genes are TRBV7-9 and TRBJ2-3; D call uncertain. The CDR3 contains 15 residues. V lost 3 bases to trimming and J lost 2 bases, with 12 bases between them. The V gene's germline CDR1 is SEHNR and CDR2 FQNEAQ (reference sequence). CDR3 in amino acids: CASSLADPDTDTQYF. The CDR3 bases that were read are TGTGCCAGCAGCTTGGCGGATCCAGACACAGATACG.